The T cell receptor (beta chain) under discussion was sequenced for a study of blood T cell repertoires in COVID-19. Looking at the study overall: Specimens from acute and convalescent COVID-19 originated in the United States, Italy and Spain. T cells, B-cell-depleted T cells, or PBMCs supplied cDNA or gDNA.

Trimming took 0 bases from V and 5 from J, leaving 11 bases between them. Germline CDR1 ENHRY, CDR2 SYGVKD. The CDR3 consists of 14 residues. Self-reported history from a screening survey and questionnaire set each donor's cohort. In the study's own analysis: Estimation of nucleated cell counts was performed using reference gene primer amplification. Using immunoSEQ multiplex PCR, the repertoire was profiled, and TCRdb retains in-frame clones only, with some absent. D and trimming come from the DNA, and the V and J calls and clone size come from that table. The data contain fewer than 200,000 clones, roughly 80% of them singletons.

This rearrangement joins TRBV10-3 to TRBJ2-7, with no clear D. Source material: PBMCs or T cells enriched from blood (not recorded which). This TCR was sampled from a woman aged 40 to 55 with acute COVID-19. The CDR3 DNA reads as TGTGCCATCAGTGAGTCTCCAGGCTATAACGAGCAGTACGTC. Translating it yields CAISESPGYNEQYV.